The 17 T cell receptor beta chains reported below all come from one sample, sequenced in a study of T cells after yellow fever vaccination. TCRdb analysed the 5' RACE reads with MiXCR anew, one entry per CDR3 protein. The table records fewer than 450,000 distinct CDR3 sequences, 7% to 9% of them present only once. Source: PBMCs, taken about 41 days after the first yellow fever vaccination. The receptors were gathered from a young man who received the YFV17D yellow fever vaccine.

Written as DNA, the CDR3 is TGTGCCAGCAGCTTTGGGACAGGCGTCCGGGGGGAGCAGTACTTC. This gives the protein CASSFGTGVRGEQYF. The rearrangement uses TRBV7-9 and TRBJ2-7, with 8 bases that match TRBD1. Losses at the gene ends were 3 bases for V and 7 bases for J; bases not matched to a gene: 11. Germline V lookup: CDR1 SEHNR, CDR2 FQNEAQ (reference sequence). The CDR3 totals 15 residues.

The table lists this clonotype with a few counts. This chain uses TRBV3-1 with TRBJ2-7; TRBD1 agrees at 7 bases. Germline assignment: CDR1 LGHDT and CDR2 YNNKEL (reference sequence). The ends lost 0 bases at V and 7 bases at J; junction bases unmatched: 9. The CDR3 is 15 residues long. CDR3 bases: TGTGCCAGCAGCCAAGAGGGCCAGGGGGAAGAAGAGCAGTACTTC. Its protein product is CASSQEGQGEEEQYF.

V gene TRBV20-1 combines with J gene TRBJ1-1; no firm D call. CDR3 length equals 11 residues. Germline V gene data show CDR1 as DFQATT and CDR2 as SNEGSKA (reference sequence). Trimming cost V 3 bases and J 3 bases, with 5 bases left between them. The CDR3 nucleotides are TGCAGTGCTAGGAGCGACACTGAAGCTTTCTTT. The encoded protein is CSARSDTEAFF.

This clonotype was seen a few times. CDR3 nucleotide sequence: TGTGCCAGCAGCCGCCCCCTAGAGGGGGAAGAGACCCAGTACTTC. It is translated as CASSRPLEGEETQYF. This chain connects TRBV5-8 to TRBJ2-5; a weak D match, TRBD1 (6 bases). CDR1 is SGHTS, CDR2 YDEGEE, per germline. CDR3 size: 15 residues. V was clipped by 4 bases and J by 3 bases, with 16 bases between them.

The CDR3 loop is CASSLFGRGNTGELFF. For the CDR3, the DNA is TGTGCCAGCAGCTTATTCGGGCGGGGAAACACCGGGGAGCTGTTTTTT. The chain joins TRBV7-2 to TRBJ2-2; the D gene is possibly TRBD2 (6 bases). V was shortened by 2 bases and J by 2 bases, with 12 bases between the two germline ends. The CDR3 spans 16 residues. Looked up from germline, CDR1 is SGHTA and CDR2 is FQGNSA.

This clonotype was observed a few times. The J gene is TRBJ1-1, the V gene TRBV7-9, with unresolved D. Germline V CDR1 and CDR2: SEHNR, FQNEAQ (reference sequence). The ends were cut back, 4 bases at V and 3 bases at J, with 3 bases in the middle. The CDR3 is 11 residues long. CDR3 DNA sequence: TGTGCCAGCAGCTCGGACACTGAAGCTTTCTTT. Translated, it gives CASSSDTEAFF.

This clonotype was found a few times. V usage is TRBV7-2 and J usage is TRBJ2-1, with D unresolved. Germline CDR1 reads SGHTA; CDR2 reads FQGNSA. The V end was cut by 4 bases, the J end by 4 bases, with 5 bases between. The CDR3 loop spans 12 amino acids. CDR3 in DNA: TGTGCCAGCAGCTACGGTTACAATGAGCAGTTCTTC. It translates to CASSYGYNEQFF. The variable domain in full, with the rest retrieved from reference TRBV7-2 and TRBJ2-1, is GAGVSQSPSNKVTEKGKDVELRCDPISGHTALYWYRQSLGQGLEFLIYFQGNSAPDKSGLPSDRFSAERTGGSVSTLTIQRTQQEDSAVYLCASSYGYNEQFFGPGTRLTVL.

V usage is TRBV5-1 and J usage is TRBJ2-6; D may be TRBD2 (6 bases). Germline values: CDR1 SGHRS, CDR2 YFSETQ. V was trimmed by 6 bases and J by 6 bases, leaving 13 bases between them. This CDR3 has 14 residues. The CDR3 loop is CASNTGRLANVLTF. CDR3 sequence (DNA): TGCGCCAGCAATACCGGGAGACTGGCCAACGTCCTGACTTTC.

The count of this clonotype is one. In DNA form, the CDR3 reads TGTGCCAGCAGTCTCTCGGGGGCAAGCCAGCCCCAGCATTTT. It is translated as CASSLSGASQPQHF. The chain combines TRBV28 with TRBJ1-5; the D gene is possibly TRBD1 (6 bases). Per germline, CDR1 MDHEN and CDR2 SYDVKM. The CDR3 loop spans 14 amino acids. Trimming took off 5 bases at V and 7 bases at J, with 15 bases between the two ends.

The J gene is TRBJ2-7, the V gene TRBV7-3; D call uncertain. This CDR3 contains 11 residues. The V gene's germline CDR1 is SGHTA and CDR2 FQGTGA. Between the trimmed V and J ends, which lost 6 bases and 2 bases, there was a span of 5 bases. The CDR3 loop reads CASSETYEQYF. CDR3 sequence (DNA): TGTGCCAGCAGTGAGACCTACGAGCAGTACTTC.

The sample holds a few counts of this clonotype. This chain connects TRBV20-1 to TRBJ2-1; D uncertain. The CDR3 extends over 13 amino acids. Trimming shortened V by 6 bases and J by 8 bases, and 17 bases separated the two germline ends. From germline, CDR1 is DFQATT and CDR2 SNEGSKA (reference sequence). CDR3 DNA: TGCAGTGCCCAACCCTCGTCGGATTATGAGCAGTTCTTC. Residues: CSAQPSSDYEQFF.

This clonotype was found a few times. This rearrangement joins TRBV12-3 or TRBV12-4 to TRBJ1-4, with D unresolved. Trimming removed 2 bases at V and 0 bases at J, with 10 bases between. The CDR3 loop spans 16 amino acids. The CDR3 is CASSLYSPATNEKLFF. The CDR3 DNA reads as TGTGCCAGCAGTTTATACAGCCCTGCAACTAATGAAAAACTGTTTTTT.

This clonotype was observed at least ten times. The V and J genes are TRBV5-1 and TRBJ2-5, with TRBD1 identical over 9 bases. CDR1 is SGHRS, CDR2 YFSETQ, per germline. The junction had 1 base not matched to a gene; V was cut back by 2 bases and J by 2 bases. The CDR3 loop spans 14 amino acids. CDR3 nucleotide sequence: TGCGCCAGCAGCTTAGGACAGGGGCAAGAGACCCAGTACTTC. It encodes CASSLGQGQETQYF. The full variable domain, its missing parts supplied by reference TRBV5-1 and TRBJ2-5, is KAGVTQTPRYLIKTRGQQVTLSCSPISGHRSVSWYQQTPGQGLQFLFEYFSETQRNKGNFPGRFSGRQFSNSRSEMNVSTLELGDSALYLCASSLGQGQETQYFGPGTRLLVL.

This clonotype has more than one count but fewer than ten. The V gene is TRBV29-1, the J gene TRBJ2-4, with TRBD1 identical over 10 bases. V was pared by 3 bases and J by 7 bases, with 6 bases of the junction left unmatched. The CDR3 extends over 14 amino acids. Germline lookup yields CDR1 SQVTM and CDR2 ANQGSEA. CDR3 in amino acids: CSVEVDRGLNIQYF. The CDR3 DNA follows: TGCAGCGTTGAGGTAGACAGGGGGCTTAACATTCAGTACTTC.

The chain carries TRBV24-1 and TRBJ2-3; 7 bases are a match to TRBD2. The V gene end was trimmed by 8 bases and the J gene end by 5 bases; junction bases not matched to a gene: 24. Germline values: CDR1 KGHDR, CDR2 SFDVKD. The CDR3 contains 19 residues. The CDR3 DNA reads as TGTGCCACCACCAGCAGACGGATCGGCGGGGGTCTACTAAAAGATACGCAGTATTTT. Translated: CATTSRRIGGGLLKDTQYF.

The sample holds a few counts of this clonotype. The J gene is TRBJ2-1, the V gene TRBV6-5; the D gene is possibly TRBD1 (6 bases). V lost 0 bases and J lost 6, with 21 bases in between. The CDR3 loop spans 18 amino acids. Germline V gene lookup returns CDR1 MNHEY and CDR2 SVGAGI. CDR3 loop: CASSYSTYANGRGNEQFF. The CDR3 bases are TGTGCCAGCAGTTACTCGACATATGCGAATGGCAGGGGCAATGAGCAGTTCTTC.

The J gene is TRBJ1-1, the V gene TRBV5-5; no firm D call. Germline assignment: CDR1 SGHKS and CDR2 YYEKEE (reference sequence). The CDR3 runs 14 residues. V was shortened by 0 bases and J by 2 bases, with 8 bases between the two germline ends. CDR3 nucleotides: TGTGCCAGCAGCTTGGATGGTTCAAACACTGAAGCTTTCTTT. The encoded protein is CASSLDGSNTEAFF.